What follows are 9 T cell receptor beta chains derived from one specimen sequenced in a study of shared clonotypes between healthy human individuals. Sequencing was performed with immunoSEQ multiplex PCR; in TCRdb, only in-frame clones are kept and a portion is missing. Of under 700,000 clones in the sample, 85% to 95% were seen once. It was CD45RO-negative cells, positively selected for CCR7, that made up naive CD8 cells, with terminally differentiated effector memory CD45RA+ cells excluded. Sequenced: naive CD8+ T cells sorted from blood. These TCRs come from a woman aged 25 to 39 in good health.

This sequence joins TRBV7-3 and TRBJ2-3; D may be TRBD2 (5 bases). The germline CDR1 and CDR2 sequences are SGHTA and FQGTGA. V lost 3 bases to trimming and J lost 5 bases, with 6 bases between them. CDR3 length equals 12 residues. The CDR3 DNA reads TGTGCCAGCAGCTTCGAGGGAGATACGCAGTATTTT. Protein: CASSFEGDTQYF.

The chain combines TRBV28 with TRBJ2-7, with D possibly TRBD2 on 6 matching bases. This CDR3 is built from 16 residues. Per the germline V gene, CDR1 is MDHEN and CDR2 is SYDVKM. With 6 bases removed from V and 3 bases from J, the gap between germline ends came to 21 bases. CDR3 loop: CASSLSRASEVYEQYF. In nucleotides, the CDR3 is TGTGCCAGCAGCCTATCTCGCGCTAGCGAAGTCTACGAGCAGTACTTC.

In this sample, this clone turned up a few times. In the same sample, other DNA sequences code for this CDR3. V and J are TRBV11-1 and TRBJ1-1; unclear D gene. Germline assignment: CDR1 SGHAT and CDR2 FQDESV (reference sequence). CDR3 length: 14 residues. Trimming cost V 5 bases and J 0 bases, with 10 bases left between them. CDR3 nucleotides: TGTGCCAGCAGCCCAACCGTCATGAACACTGAAGCTTTCTTT. The encoded protein is CASSPTVMNTEAFF.

This clone occurred once. The chain employs TRBV7-9 and TRBJ1-1; weak D call: TRBD1 (5 bases). Germline V gene sequence: CDR1 SEHNR, CDR2 FQNEAQ (reference sequence). The germline V and J ends were trimmed by 4 bases and 6 bases, with 21 bases remaining between them. CDR3 size: 16 residues. DNA of the CDR3: TGTGCCAGCAGCTCTCCGGGGCAGTTGCCGGCCGCTGAAGCTTTCTTT. Its translation is CASSSPGQLPAAEAFF.

V and J are TRBV25-1 and TRBJ1-5; 8 positions match TRBD1. V lost 5 bases, J lost 4 bases, and 4 bases stayed unmatched. Germline V gene lookup returns CDR1 MGHDK and CDR2 SYGVNS. CDR3 length equals 14 residues. The CDR3 region has the DNA TGTGCCAGCAGTCGCAGGGGGCTAAATCAGCCCCAGCATTTT. Its translation is CASSRRGLNQPQHF.

This clone was picked up one time. This chain connects TRBV6-5 to TRBJ1-5; the D gene is possibly TRBD1 (6 bases). CDR1 and CDR2 from the germline V gene are MNHEY and SVGAGI. Deletions cut 5 bases from V and 6 bases from J, with 14 bases between. The CDR3 has 14 amino acids. The CDR3 loop is CASSRQDIGQPQHF. CDR3 bases: TGTGCCAGCAGTCGACAGGATATTGGTCAGCCCCAGCATTTT.

The genes are TRBV19 and TRBJ1-5; TRBD1 might be the D (5 bases). CDR3 length: 15 residues. Trimming stripped 5 bases from V and 7 bases from J, with 18 bases between. The germline V gene encodes CDR1 LNHDA and CDR2 SQIVND (reference sequence). CDR3: CASSLTGTSDQPQHF. The CDR3 bases are TGTGCCAGTAGTCTTACAGGAACCTCGGACCAGCCCCAGCATTTT.

The gene calls are TRBV9 and TRBJ2-1, with D unresolved. Germline CDR1 SGDLS, CDR2 YYNGEE. The CDR3 spans 14 residues. Trimming took off 0 bases at V and 5 bases at J, with 9 bases between the two ends. The CDR3 bases are TGTGCCAGCAGCGTAGATTACGCCAACAATGAGCAGTTCTTC. Its protein product is CASSVDYANNEQFF.

This clone showed up just once. The chain combines TRBV19 with TRBJ2-6; D possibly corresponds to TRBD1 (5 bases). Germline assignment: CDR1 LNHDA and CDR2 SQIVND (reference sequence). The CDR3 runs 14 residues. Deletions cut 4 bases from V and 3 bases from J, with 7 bases between. CDR3 sequence: CASSTGFGANVLTF. The CDR3 coding sequence is TGTGCCAGTAGTACAGGGTTTGGGGCCAACGTCCTGACTTTC.